This section outlines one T cell receptor (beta chain) sequence together with its context. The antigen remains unidentified. Generation of TCR cDNA used 5'RACE template switching (which added a universal primer site and UMIs). TCRdb independently ran MiXCR on the 5' RACE reads; one entry per CDR3 protein. The sample lists around 350,000 distinct CDR3 sequences; 11% were seen once. This entry comes from a study of T cells after yellow fever vaccination. Study results and caveats: A secondary response was less intense yet reached its peak sooner, at day 5 versus 15.

Germline lookup yields CDR1 MNHEY and CDR2 SVGAGI. This CDR3 comprises 14 residues. V lost 8 bases to trimming and J lost 2 bases, with 15 bases between them. The sample in question was PBMCs, obtained on the day of the first yellow fever vaccination. The clonotype originates from a man between 18 and 35 years old who received the YFV17D yellow fever vaccine. The chain recombines TRBV6-5 with TRBJ1-1, with D possibly TRBD1 on 6 matching bases. The CDR3 region is CASRYRETNTEAFF. The CDR3 nucleotides read TGTGCCAGCCGGTACAGGGAAACCAACACTGAAGCTTTCTTT.